This T cell receptor beta chain was captured by sequencing in a study of cytomegalovirus exposure and HLA in healthy donors (dated by TCRdb to about 2017). General notes on the study: According to a later analysis, the 120 or so validation repertoires were produced on the same platform as the 666 repertoires of the first cohort. The aim of the study was to test whether cataloging public T cell receptors could identify signatures of past pathogen exposure. Along with the roughly 670-subject first cohort, a separate validation cohort of about 110 different subjects was used. The study combined high-throughput TCR immunosequencing, statistical association of individual TCRs with disease status, and machine learning to predict cytomegalovirus infection status. Study-wide findings and limitations: A total of 150 or so TCR beta chains were listed by the study as associated with cytomegalovirus. Of the cluster scores, 85% to 95% were above 0 in a later analysis, which found that TCRs clustered in the first cohort also tended to co-occur in the 95 to 150 validation repertoires. The classifier was reported to diagnose cytomegalovirus status with high specificity and sensitivity in both the original and validation cohorts. In vitro tests confirmed that a few of the cytomegalovirus-associated TCR beta chains recognize cytomegalovirus antigens. The authors suggested that the approach could potentially be extended to other disease states and immunological phenotypes. A later analysis had no HLA typing for the validation cohort, so co-occurrence there was scored across all 120 repertoires. Most TCR sequences were observed very rarely across donors, whereas some public TCRs were present in many individuals.

The donors were included in the validation cohort of some 120 subjects, a group kept apart from the roughly 670-subject first cohort. On this clone: Which antigen it targets is not known. It has no much larger one-base neighbor in the sample; base qualities were not kept.

The germline V gene yields SNHLY for CDR1 and FYNNEI for CDR2. V is pared back by 4 bases and J by 8 bases, with 14 bases lying between the germline termini. There are 13 amino acids in the CDR3, from cysteine to phenylalanine inclusive. The entry retains the CDR3 DNA only, 39 bases that are in frame from base 1. The library was built by means of the immunoSEQ multiplex PCR assay. For the original study's pipeline: A statistical classification framework was built for diagnosing cytomegalovirus status from the catalog of TCR beta chain sequences. The source is immuneACCESS, and TCRdb retained only in-frame sequences with V and J called. Part of the clones is not carried over; for the studies checked, unresolved V genes explain less than half of this, and the remainder is unexplained. Clone size and the V and J calls come from that table; the DNA yielded D and trimming. Across this sample there are some 78,000 clones, with about 95% seen only once. The ten largest account for 1.6% of the sample.

The rearranged segments are TRBV2 and TRBJ1-1; TRBD1 is a possible D gene, resting on 6 matching bases. This TCR was sampled from a man between 18 and 29 years old in good health and CMV-seropositive. Specimen: PBMCs. The DNA sequence follows: TGTGCCAGCAGTGTTAACAGGGTATCGGAAGCTTTCTTT. This yields the protein CASSVNRVSEAFF.